This TCR beta chain stems from a study of shared clonotypes between healthy human individuals. The CDR3 has 17 amino acids. The V gene's germline CDR1 is SNHLY and CDR2 FYNNEI. Trimming at V came to 4 bases and at J to 3 bases, leaving 11 bases not matched to a gene. Generated by immunoSEQ multiplex PCR, the TCRdb table keeps only in-frame clones and is missing some. The sample holds fewer than 850,000 clones, about 97% seen once. Only CD45RO-negative cells positively selected for CCR7 counted as naive CD8 cells, so terminally differentiated effector memory CD45RA+ cells were excluded. Sequenced input: naive CD8+ T cells sorted from blood. The chain is built from TRBV2 and TRBJ2-7; 11 bases agree with TRBD1. The sequence derives from a young man in good health. The CDR3 here is CASSVDRGRAGDYEQYF. DNA of the CDR3: TGTGCCAGCAGTGTGGACAGGGGGCGAGCGGGGGACTACGAGCAGTACTTC. The whole variable domain, filled in from reference TRBV2 and TRBJ2-7, reads EPEVTQTPSHQVTQMGQEVILRCVPISNHLYFYWYRQILGQKVEFLVSFYNNEISEKSEIFDDQFSVERPDGSNFTLKIRSTKLEDSAMYFCASSVDRGRAGDYEQYFGPGTRLTVT.